A selection of T cell receptor beta chains follows, all from one sample in a study of shared clonotypes between healthy human individuals. The assay was immunoSEQ multiplex PCR, and TCRdb's table has in-frame clones only and misses some. This sample carries some 120,000 clones, 68% of them seen once, and the ten largest clones take roughly a quarter. The specimen sequenced was memory CD8+ T cells sorted from blood. These receptors all come from a woman between 25 and 40 years old in good health. Each CDR3 is given with its conserved first and last residue. D genes are given only for firm matches. The size field is filled for only some rows; it gives once, few, many or a size class.

clone_size	d_call	j_call	v_call	cdr3_aa	cdr3_nt
NA	NA	TRBJ1-1	TRBV28	CASREEGLPNTEAFF	TGTGCCAGCAGAGAAGAGGGCCTGCCGAACACTGAAGCTTTCTTT
NA	TRBD2	TRBJ2-3	TRBV5-6	CASSTPGTSSYTQYF	TGTGCCAGCAGCACGCCCGGGACTAGTTCCTATACGCAGTATTTT
once	TRBD2	TRBJ2-1	TRBV6-5	CASRPGGVGNEQFF	TGTGCCAGCCGGCCGGGAGGGGTAGGCAATGAGCAGTTCTTC
few	NA	TRBJ2-7	TRBV9	CASSVGSDSTYEQYF	TGTGCCAGCAGCGTAGGAAGTGACAGCACCTACGAGCAGTACTTC
NA	NA	TRBJ2-7	TRBV11-2	CASSLTYEQYF	TGTGCCAGCAGCTTAACCTACGAGCAGTACTTC
NA	NA	TRBJ2-1	TRBV11-2	CASSYLEGNEQFF	TGTGCCAGCAGCTATCTAGAGGGCAATGAGCAGTTCTTC
few	NA	TRBJ1-4	TRBV2	CASSGINEKLFF	TGTGCCAGCAGCGGGATTAATGAAAAACTGTTTTTT
NA	NA	TRBJ2-7	TRBV19	CASSIESATYEQYF	TGTGCCAGTAGTATAGAATCAGCAACCTACGAGCAGTACTTC
NA	TRBD1	TRBJ2-1	TRBV7-6	CASSLVDRGKQFF	TGTGCCAGCAGCTTAGTGGACAGGGGGAAGCAGTTCTTC
NA	TRBD1	TRBJ1-4	TRBV28	CASSLMGQGDRNEKLFF	TGTGCCAGCAGTTTAATGGGACAGGGAGATCGAAATGAAAAACTGTTTTTT